The 14 T cell receptor beta chains given below trace back to one sample, sequenced in a study of cytomegalovirus exposure and HLA in healthy donors. The PCR used 60 Vbeta and 13 Jbeta primers. Assay used: immunoSEQ multiplex PCR; TCRdb lists only in-frame clones, some missing. The data show 150,000 to 180,000 clones, approximately 80% seen once. Sequencing input: PBMCs. These receptors were collected from a woman in her forties in good health and CMV-seropositive.

Comment on this clone: Distinct nucleotide sequences in the sample also encode this CDR3. The chain uses TRBV15 and TRBJ1-2; tentatively, D is TRBD1 (5 bases). The CDR3 consists of 14 residues. Trimming cost V 2 bases and J 8 bases, with 15 bases left between them. The germline gives CDR1 LNHNV, CDR2 YYDKDF (reference sequence). In DNA form, the CDR3 reads TGTGCCACCAGCAGATCGGGGGAATTGGGCGGCTACACCTTC. Its translation is CATSRSGELGGYTF.

This clone was seen only a few times. The V gene is TRBV5-8, the J gene TRBJ2-3; D gene unclear. The V gene's germline CDR1 is SGHTS and CDR2 YDEGEE. This CDR3 has 14 residues. The germline V and J ends were trimmed by 2 bases and 0 bases, with 7 bases remaining between them. CDR3 in DNA: TGTGCCAGCAGCTTTGGCCGTAGCACAGATACGCAGTATTTT. Translation gives CASSFGRSTDTQYF.

The chain carries TRBV4-1 and TRBJ2-7; 12 nucleotides line up with TRBD1. The CDR3 contains 17 residues. After removal of 1 base from V and 6 bases from J, the junction contained 10 bases not matched to a gene. The germline V gene encodes CDR1 MGHRA and CDR2 YSYEKL. CDR3 region: CASSQGLPGQGAFEQYF. The CDR3 bases are TGCGCCAGCAGCCAAGGACTTCCGGGACAGGGGGCGTTCGAGCAGTACTTC.

This clone was recorded once. This chain uses TRBV27 with TRBJ2-7, with 7 bases identical to TRBD2. The CDR3 sequence is 13 residues long. The V gene's germline CDR1 is MNHEY and CDR2 SMNVEV (reference sequence). The J segment lost 7 bases and the V segment lost 5 bases, leaving 8 bases of the junction unmatched. For the CDR3, the DNA is TGTGCCAGCAGTCCGCTCGGGAGGTCTGAGCAGTACTTC. Its translation: CASSPLGRSEQYF.

The V call is TRBV27, the J call TRBJ2-7; D unclear. Per germline, CDR1 MNHEY and CDR2 SMNVEV (reference sequence). V lost 3 bases and J 2 bases, leaving 11 bases between the germline ends. The CDR3 loop spans 14 amino acids. CDR3 nucleotide sequence: TGTGCCAGCAGTTTTCGTCAGGATACCTACGAGCAGTACTTC. Residues: CASSFRQDTYEQYF.

J is TRBJ2-1 and V is TRBV21-1; the D call of TRBD2 is as the table states it, not checked on the DNA. TRBV21-1 is labeled a pseudogene. The CDR3 has 19 amino acids. The CDR3: CASSKPTTELAGETNEQFF. In nucleotides, the CDR3 is TGTGCCAGCAGCAAACCCACAACGGAACTAGCGGGGGAAACCAATGAGCAGTTCTTC.

The V gene is TRBV6-1, the J gene TRBJ2-5, with a possible D match to TRBD2 (5 bases). The CDR3 spans 12 residues. V shed 4 bases and J shed 3 bases, with 6 bases lying between them. Germline lookup yields CDR1 MNHNS and CDR2 SASEGT. The CDR3 sequence: CASSAGEETQYF. The CDR3 bases are TGTGCCAGCAGTGCCGGGGAAGAGACCCAGTACTTC.

CDR3 bases: TGCAGCGTCGGGACAGGTTACTCTGGAAACACCATATATTTT. Its protein product is CSVGTGYSGNTIYF. The chain combines TRBV29-1 with TRBJ1-3, with 8 nucleotides matching TRBD1. Germline assignment: CDR1 SQVTM and CDR2 ANQGSEA. The CDR3 sequence is 14 residues long. With 6 bases clipped from V and 0 bases from J, the junction kept 4 bases outside the gene matches.

This clone has a handful of counts. V and J are TRBV4-1 and TRBJ1-3; D remains unclear. V lost 1 base and J lost 4, with 8 bases in between. CDR1 and CDR2 from the germline V gene are MGHRA and YSYEKL. This CDR3 is 14 amino acids long. The CDR3, as DNA: TGCGCCAGCAGCCAAGGTCCTGTGGGAAACACCATATATTTT. This translates into CASSQGPVGNTIYF.

The chain uses TRBV6-5 and TRBJ2-7; a weak D match, TRBD2 (7 bases). Germline V gives CDR1 MNHEY, CDR2 SVGAGI. The V and J ends lost 1 base and 7 bases respectively, with 11 bases between them. There are 13 residues in the CDR3. The CDR3 loop reads CASSYLQGGEQYF. DNA of the CDR3: TGTGCCAGCAGTTACTTACAGGGAGGGGAGCAGTACTTC.

This sequence joins TRBV4-2 and TRBJ2-7; 7 bases line up with TRBD1. V was clipped by 2 bases and J by 2 bases; unmatched bases: 9. There are 16 residues in the CDR3. Germline values: CDR1 LGHNA, CDR2 YNFKEQ. The CDR3 coding sequence is TGTGCCAGCAGCCAACTTTCGGGACAGAAAGCCTACGAGCAGTACTTC. Its translation: CASSQLSGQKAYEQYF.

V and J are TRBV11-3 and TRBJ1-1; D is unresolved. Trimming cost V 4 bases and J 2 bases, with 5 bases left between them. Germline V gives CDR1 SGHNT, CDR2 YENEEA. The CDR3 is 12 residues long. The CDR3 loop reads CASSYSNTEAFF. In DNA, the CDR3 is TGTGCCAGCAGCTACTCTAACACTGAAGCTTTCTTT.

This sequence joins TRBV5-1 and TRBJ2-3, with D perhaps TRBD2 (6 bases). The CDR3 has 16 amino acids. V lost 5 bases and J lost 6, with 22 bases in between. Germline V gene lookup returns CDR1 SGHRS and CDR2 YFSETQ. The CDR3 loop reads CASRPGRSTRQDTQYF. CDR3 in DNA: TGCGCCAGCAGGCCGGGGAGGAGCACGAGACAGGATACGCAGTATTTT.

This clone was detected only once. The gene calls are TRBV6-5 and TRBJ1-5; TRBD1 aligns across 7 bases. Per germline, CDR1 MNHEY and CDR2 SVGAGI. The CDR3 spans 14 residues. The V segment lost 6 bases and the J segment 3 bases; nucleotides outside the gene matches: 5. CDR3 nucleotide sequence: TGTGCCAGCAGGATGACAGGGTCCAATCAGCCCCAGCATTTT. It encodes CASRMTGSNQPQHF.